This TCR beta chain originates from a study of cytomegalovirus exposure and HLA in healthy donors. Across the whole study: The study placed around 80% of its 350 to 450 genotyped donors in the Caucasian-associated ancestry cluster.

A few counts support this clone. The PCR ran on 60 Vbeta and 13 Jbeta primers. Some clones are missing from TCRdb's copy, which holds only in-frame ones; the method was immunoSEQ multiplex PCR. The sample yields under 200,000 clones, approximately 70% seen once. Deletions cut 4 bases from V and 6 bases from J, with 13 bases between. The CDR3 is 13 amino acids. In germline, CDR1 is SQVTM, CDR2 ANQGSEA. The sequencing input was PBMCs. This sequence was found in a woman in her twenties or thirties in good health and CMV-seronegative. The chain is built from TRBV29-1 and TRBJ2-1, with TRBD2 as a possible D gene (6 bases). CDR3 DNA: TGCAGCGTTGGGACGGGCGGGGCCAATGAGCAGTTCTTC. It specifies CSVGTGGANEQFF.